This T cell receptor (beta chain) was identified during a study of regulatory T cells in long-lasting Graves disease. CDR3 regions were amplified by Arm-PCR using iRepertoire HTBI primers to build TCR beta libraries. Via MiXCR, TCRdb re-called the multiplex PCR reads, giving one row per CDR3 protein. The data show about 430,000 distinct CDR3 sequences, approximately 22% seen once. Time point: persistent/refractory GD, antithyroid drugs over 5 years with positive TRAb. Construction of the TCR library relied on RNA isolated from PBMCs. Trimming stripped 4 bases from V and 4 bases from J, with 13 bases between. Germline assignment: CDR1 SNHLY and CDR2 FYNNEI. CDR3 length equals 15 residues. This clonotype was observed many times.

The origin of this receptor is a female donor with Graves disease. The rearrangement joins TRBV2 to TRBJ1-4; D gene uncertain. The sequencing used peripheral blood mononuclear cells (PBMCs), collected when the disease was refractory, from a patient treated with antithyroid drugs. The CDR3 DNA sequence: TGTGCCAGCAGTGTAAGGAATGTGGGTAATGAAAAACTGTTTTTT. It is translated as CASSVRNVGNEKLFF.